This T cell receptor (beta chain) emerged from a study of blood T cells in healthy people across ages. The study, taken as a whole, reports: Estimates of total diversity, which came from one million sequenced T cells, were considered to be underestimates.

A second 7 to 11 cycle PCR used barcoded and J-beta primers. From the 5' RACE reads, TCRdb called clonotypes with MiXCR, one entry per CDR3 protein. The sample records around 1.7 million distinct CDR3 sequences, 28% being singletons. This clonotype was detected only a few times. Its antigen is still unknown. The CDR3 covers 16 residues. CDR1 and CDR2 (germline): SGHTA, FQGNSA. With 1 base removed from V and 2 bases from J, the gap between germline ends came to 15 bases. The sequence derives from a woman aged 25 to 39 in good health. Sequences were obtained from blood. The rearrangement joins TRBV7-2 to TRBJ2-7, with D perhaps matching TRBD2 (6 bases). DNA of the CDR3: TGTGCCAGCAGCTTAGGGGGCGGGAACACTCCCTACGAGCAGTACTTC. Its protein is CASSLGGGNTPYEQYF.